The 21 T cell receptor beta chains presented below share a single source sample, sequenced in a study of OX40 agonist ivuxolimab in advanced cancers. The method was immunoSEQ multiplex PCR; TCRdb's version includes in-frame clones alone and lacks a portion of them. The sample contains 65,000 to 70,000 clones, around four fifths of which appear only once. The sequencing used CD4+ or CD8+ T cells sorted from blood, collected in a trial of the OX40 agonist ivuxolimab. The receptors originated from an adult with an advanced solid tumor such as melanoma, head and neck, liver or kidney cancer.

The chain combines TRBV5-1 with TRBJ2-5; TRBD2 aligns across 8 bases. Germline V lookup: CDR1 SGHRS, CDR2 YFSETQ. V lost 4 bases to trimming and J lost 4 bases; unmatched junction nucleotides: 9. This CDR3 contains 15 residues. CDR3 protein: CASSGSGDRAETQYF. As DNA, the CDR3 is TGCGCCAGCAGCGGTAGCGGGGACCGGGCAGAGACCCAGTACTTC.

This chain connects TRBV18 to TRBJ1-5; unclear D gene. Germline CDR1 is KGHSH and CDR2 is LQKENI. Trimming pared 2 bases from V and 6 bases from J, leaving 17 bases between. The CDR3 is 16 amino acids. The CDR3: CASSPREGAGGQPQHF. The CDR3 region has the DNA TGTGCCAGCTCACCAAGGGAGGGTGCGGGCGGTCAGCCCCAGCATTTT.

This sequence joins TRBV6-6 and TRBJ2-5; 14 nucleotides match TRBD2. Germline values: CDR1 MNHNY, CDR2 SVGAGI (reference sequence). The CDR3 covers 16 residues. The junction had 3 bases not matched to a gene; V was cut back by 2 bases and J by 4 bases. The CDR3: CASSYLGTSGRETQYF. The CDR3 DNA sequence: TGTGCCAGCAGTTACCTTGGGACTAGCGGGAGAGAGACCCAGTACTTC.

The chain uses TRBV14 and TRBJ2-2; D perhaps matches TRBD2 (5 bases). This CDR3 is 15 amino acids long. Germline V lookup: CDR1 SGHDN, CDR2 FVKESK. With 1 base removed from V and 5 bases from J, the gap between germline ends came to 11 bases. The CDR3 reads CASSQVRVGTGELFF. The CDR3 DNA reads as TGTGCCAGCAGCCAAGTGAGGGTTGGGACCGGGGAGCTGTTTTTT. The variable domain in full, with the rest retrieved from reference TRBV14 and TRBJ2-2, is EAGVTQFPSHSVIEKGQTVTLRCDPISGHDNLYWYRRVMGKEIKFLLHFVKESKQDESGMPNNRFLAERTGGTYSTLKVQPAELEDSGVYFCASSQVRVGTGELFFGEGSRLTVL.

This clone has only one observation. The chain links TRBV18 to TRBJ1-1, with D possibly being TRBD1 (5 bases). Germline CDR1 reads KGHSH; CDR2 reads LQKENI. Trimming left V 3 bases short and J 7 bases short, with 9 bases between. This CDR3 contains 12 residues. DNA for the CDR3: TGTGCCAGCTCACCCCGCCAGGGTGAAGCTTTCTTT. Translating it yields CASSPRQGEAFF.

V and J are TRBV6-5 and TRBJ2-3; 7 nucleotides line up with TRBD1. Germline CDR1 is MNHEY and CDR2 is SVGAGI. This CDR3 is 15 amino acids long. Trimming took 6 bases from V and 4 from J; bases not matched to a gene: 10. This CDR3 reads CASRPGQVISDTQYF. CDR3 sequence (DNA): TGTGCCAGCAGACCAGGACAGGTCATTTCAGATACGCAGTATTTT.

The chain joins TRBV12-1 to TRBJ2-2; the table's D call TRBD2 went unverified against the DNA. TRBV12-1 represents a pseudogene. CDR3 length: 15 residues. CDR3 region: CASSFPGLATGELFF. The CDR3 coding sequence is TGTGCCAGCAGCTTTCCGGGACTAGCGACCGGGGAGCTGTTTTTT.

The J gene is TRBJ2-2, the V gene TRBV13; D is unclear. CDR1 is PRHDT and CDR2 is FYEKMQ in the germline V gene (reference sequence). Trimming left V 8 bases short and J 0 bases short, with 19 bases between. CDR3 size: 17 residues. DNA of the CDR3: TGTGCCAGCGCGGCCAGCCCTGTACAAGCGAACACCGGGGAGCTGTTTTTT. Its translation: CASAASPVQANTGELFF.

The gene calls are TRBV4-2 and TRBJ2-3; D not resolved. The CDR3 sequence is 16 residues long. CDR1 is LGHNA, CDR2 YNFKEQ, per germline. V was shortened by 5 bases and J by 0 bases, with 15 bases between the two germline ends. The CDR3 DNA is TGTGCCAGCAGCGGGTTGGGTGCTGGTAGCACAGATACGCAGTATTTT. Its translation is CASSGLGAGSTDTQYF.

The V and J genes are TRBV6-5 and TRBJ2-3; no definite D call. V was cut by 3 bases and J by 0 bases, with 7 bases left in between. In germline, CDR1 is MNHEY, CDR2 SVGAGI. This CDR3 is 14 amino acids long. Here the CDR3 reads CASSYRESTDTQYF. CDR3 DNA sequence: TGTGCCAGCAGTTATAGAGAAAGCACAGATACGCAGTATTTT.

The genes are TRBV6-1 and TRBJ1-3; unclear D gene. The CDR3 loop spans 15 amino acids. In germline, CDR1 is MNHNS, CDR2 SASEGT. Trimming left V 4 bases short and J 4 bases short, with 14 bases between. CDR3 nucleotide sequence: TGTGCCAGCAGTGGCCAGCACAGTGGGGGAAACACCATATATTTT. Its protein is CASSGQHSGGNTIYF.

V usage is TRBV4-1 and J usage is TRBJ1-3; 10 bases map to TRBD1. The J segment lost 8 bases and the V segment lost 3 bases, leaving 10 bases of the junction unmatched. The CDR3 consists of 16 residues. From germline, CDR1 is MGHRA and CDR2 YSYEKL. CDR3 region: CASSQKGTGDWDTIYF. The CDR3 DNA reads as TGCGCCAGCAGCCAGAAGGGGACAGGGGATTGGGACACCATATATTTT.

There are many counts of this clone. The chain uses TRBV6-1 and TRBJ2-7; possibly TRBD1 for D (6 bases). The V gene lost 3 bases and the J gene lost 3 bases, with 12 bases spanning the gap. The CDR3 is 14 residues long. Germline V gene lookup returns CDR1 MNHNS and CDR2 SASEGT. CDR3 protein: CASSDKMDSYEQYF. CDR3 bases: TGTGCCAGCAGTGACAAGATGGACAGCTACGAGCAGTACTTC.

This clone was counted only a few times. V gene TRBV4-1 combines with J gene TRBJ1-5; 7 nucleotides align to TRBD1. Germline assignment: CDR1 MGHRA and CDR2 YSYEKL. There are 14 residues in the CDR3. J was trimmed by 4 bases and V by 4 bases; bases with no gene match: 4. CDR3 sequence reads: CASSPQTGNQPQHF. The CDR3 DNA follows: TGCGCCAGCAGCCCCCAGACAGGGAATCAGCCCCAGCATTTT.

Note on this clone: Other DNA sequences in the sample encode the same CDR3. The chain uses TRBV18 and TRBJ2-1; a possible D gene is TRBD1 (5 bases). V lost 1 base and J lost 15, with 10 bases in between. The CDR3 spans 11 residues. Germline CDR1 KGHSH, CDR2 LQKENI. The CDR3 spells CASSPRQGWFF. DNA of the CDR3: TGTGCCAGCTCACCACGGCAGGGTTGGTTCTTC.

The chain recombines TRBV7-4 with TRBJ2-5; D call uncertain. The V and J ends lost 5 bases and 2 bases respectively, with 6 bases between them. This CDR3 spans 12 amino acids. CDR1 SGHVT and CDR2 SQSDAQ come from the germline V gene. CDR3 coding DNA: TGTGCCAGCAGCACCTATCAAGAGACCCAGTACTTC. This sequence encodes CASSTYQETQYF.

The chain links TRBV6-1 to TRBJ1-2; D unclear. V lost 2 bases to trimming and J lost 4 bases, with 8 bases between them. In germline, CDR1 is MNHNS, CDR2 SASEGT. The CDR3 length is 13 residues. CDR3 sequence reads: CASSERVGYGYTF. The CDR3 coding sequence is TGTGCCAGCAGTGAACGGGTCGGCTATGGCTACACCTTC.

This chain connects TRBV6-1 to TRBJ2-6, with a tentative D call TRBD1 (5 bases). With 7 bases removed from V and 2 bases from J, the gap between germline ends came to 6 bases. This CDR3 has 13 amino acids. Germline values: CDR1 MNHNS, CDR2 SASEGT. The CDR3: CASTRAGANVLTF. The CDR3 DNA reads TGTGCCAGCACCAGGGCTGGGGCCAACGTCCTGACTTTC.

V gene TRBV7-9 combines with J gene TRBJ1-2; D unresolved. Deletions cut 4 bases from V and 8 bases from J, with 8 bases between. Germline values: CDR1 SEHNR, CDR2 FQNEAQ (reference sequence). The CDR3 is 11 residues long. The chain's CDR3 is CASSSGGGYTF. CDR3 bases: TGTGCCAGCAGCTCCGGCGGAGGCTACACCTTC.

The CDR3, as DNA: TGCAGCGTTGTACCGGACGGCTATGGCTACACCTTC. Translation gives CSVVPDGYGYTF. This sequence joins TRBV29-1 and TRBJ1-2; D gene ambiguous. The V gene's germline CDR1 is SQVTM and CDR2 ANQGSEA. The CDR3 has 12 amino acids. V gave up 4 bases and J gave up 4 bases, with 10 bases separating them.

CDR3 sequence reads: CASNDPGQGLGEQYF. CDR3 in DNA: TGTGCCAGCAACGATCCGGGACAGGGCCTCGGCGAGCAGTACTTC. This chain links TRBV6-6 with TRBJ2-7; TRBD1 aligns across 9 bases. The junction had 13 bases not matched to a gene; V was cut back by 7 bases and J by 6 bases. There are 15 residues in the CDR3. Germline CDR1 MNHNY, CDR2 SVGAGI (reference sequence).